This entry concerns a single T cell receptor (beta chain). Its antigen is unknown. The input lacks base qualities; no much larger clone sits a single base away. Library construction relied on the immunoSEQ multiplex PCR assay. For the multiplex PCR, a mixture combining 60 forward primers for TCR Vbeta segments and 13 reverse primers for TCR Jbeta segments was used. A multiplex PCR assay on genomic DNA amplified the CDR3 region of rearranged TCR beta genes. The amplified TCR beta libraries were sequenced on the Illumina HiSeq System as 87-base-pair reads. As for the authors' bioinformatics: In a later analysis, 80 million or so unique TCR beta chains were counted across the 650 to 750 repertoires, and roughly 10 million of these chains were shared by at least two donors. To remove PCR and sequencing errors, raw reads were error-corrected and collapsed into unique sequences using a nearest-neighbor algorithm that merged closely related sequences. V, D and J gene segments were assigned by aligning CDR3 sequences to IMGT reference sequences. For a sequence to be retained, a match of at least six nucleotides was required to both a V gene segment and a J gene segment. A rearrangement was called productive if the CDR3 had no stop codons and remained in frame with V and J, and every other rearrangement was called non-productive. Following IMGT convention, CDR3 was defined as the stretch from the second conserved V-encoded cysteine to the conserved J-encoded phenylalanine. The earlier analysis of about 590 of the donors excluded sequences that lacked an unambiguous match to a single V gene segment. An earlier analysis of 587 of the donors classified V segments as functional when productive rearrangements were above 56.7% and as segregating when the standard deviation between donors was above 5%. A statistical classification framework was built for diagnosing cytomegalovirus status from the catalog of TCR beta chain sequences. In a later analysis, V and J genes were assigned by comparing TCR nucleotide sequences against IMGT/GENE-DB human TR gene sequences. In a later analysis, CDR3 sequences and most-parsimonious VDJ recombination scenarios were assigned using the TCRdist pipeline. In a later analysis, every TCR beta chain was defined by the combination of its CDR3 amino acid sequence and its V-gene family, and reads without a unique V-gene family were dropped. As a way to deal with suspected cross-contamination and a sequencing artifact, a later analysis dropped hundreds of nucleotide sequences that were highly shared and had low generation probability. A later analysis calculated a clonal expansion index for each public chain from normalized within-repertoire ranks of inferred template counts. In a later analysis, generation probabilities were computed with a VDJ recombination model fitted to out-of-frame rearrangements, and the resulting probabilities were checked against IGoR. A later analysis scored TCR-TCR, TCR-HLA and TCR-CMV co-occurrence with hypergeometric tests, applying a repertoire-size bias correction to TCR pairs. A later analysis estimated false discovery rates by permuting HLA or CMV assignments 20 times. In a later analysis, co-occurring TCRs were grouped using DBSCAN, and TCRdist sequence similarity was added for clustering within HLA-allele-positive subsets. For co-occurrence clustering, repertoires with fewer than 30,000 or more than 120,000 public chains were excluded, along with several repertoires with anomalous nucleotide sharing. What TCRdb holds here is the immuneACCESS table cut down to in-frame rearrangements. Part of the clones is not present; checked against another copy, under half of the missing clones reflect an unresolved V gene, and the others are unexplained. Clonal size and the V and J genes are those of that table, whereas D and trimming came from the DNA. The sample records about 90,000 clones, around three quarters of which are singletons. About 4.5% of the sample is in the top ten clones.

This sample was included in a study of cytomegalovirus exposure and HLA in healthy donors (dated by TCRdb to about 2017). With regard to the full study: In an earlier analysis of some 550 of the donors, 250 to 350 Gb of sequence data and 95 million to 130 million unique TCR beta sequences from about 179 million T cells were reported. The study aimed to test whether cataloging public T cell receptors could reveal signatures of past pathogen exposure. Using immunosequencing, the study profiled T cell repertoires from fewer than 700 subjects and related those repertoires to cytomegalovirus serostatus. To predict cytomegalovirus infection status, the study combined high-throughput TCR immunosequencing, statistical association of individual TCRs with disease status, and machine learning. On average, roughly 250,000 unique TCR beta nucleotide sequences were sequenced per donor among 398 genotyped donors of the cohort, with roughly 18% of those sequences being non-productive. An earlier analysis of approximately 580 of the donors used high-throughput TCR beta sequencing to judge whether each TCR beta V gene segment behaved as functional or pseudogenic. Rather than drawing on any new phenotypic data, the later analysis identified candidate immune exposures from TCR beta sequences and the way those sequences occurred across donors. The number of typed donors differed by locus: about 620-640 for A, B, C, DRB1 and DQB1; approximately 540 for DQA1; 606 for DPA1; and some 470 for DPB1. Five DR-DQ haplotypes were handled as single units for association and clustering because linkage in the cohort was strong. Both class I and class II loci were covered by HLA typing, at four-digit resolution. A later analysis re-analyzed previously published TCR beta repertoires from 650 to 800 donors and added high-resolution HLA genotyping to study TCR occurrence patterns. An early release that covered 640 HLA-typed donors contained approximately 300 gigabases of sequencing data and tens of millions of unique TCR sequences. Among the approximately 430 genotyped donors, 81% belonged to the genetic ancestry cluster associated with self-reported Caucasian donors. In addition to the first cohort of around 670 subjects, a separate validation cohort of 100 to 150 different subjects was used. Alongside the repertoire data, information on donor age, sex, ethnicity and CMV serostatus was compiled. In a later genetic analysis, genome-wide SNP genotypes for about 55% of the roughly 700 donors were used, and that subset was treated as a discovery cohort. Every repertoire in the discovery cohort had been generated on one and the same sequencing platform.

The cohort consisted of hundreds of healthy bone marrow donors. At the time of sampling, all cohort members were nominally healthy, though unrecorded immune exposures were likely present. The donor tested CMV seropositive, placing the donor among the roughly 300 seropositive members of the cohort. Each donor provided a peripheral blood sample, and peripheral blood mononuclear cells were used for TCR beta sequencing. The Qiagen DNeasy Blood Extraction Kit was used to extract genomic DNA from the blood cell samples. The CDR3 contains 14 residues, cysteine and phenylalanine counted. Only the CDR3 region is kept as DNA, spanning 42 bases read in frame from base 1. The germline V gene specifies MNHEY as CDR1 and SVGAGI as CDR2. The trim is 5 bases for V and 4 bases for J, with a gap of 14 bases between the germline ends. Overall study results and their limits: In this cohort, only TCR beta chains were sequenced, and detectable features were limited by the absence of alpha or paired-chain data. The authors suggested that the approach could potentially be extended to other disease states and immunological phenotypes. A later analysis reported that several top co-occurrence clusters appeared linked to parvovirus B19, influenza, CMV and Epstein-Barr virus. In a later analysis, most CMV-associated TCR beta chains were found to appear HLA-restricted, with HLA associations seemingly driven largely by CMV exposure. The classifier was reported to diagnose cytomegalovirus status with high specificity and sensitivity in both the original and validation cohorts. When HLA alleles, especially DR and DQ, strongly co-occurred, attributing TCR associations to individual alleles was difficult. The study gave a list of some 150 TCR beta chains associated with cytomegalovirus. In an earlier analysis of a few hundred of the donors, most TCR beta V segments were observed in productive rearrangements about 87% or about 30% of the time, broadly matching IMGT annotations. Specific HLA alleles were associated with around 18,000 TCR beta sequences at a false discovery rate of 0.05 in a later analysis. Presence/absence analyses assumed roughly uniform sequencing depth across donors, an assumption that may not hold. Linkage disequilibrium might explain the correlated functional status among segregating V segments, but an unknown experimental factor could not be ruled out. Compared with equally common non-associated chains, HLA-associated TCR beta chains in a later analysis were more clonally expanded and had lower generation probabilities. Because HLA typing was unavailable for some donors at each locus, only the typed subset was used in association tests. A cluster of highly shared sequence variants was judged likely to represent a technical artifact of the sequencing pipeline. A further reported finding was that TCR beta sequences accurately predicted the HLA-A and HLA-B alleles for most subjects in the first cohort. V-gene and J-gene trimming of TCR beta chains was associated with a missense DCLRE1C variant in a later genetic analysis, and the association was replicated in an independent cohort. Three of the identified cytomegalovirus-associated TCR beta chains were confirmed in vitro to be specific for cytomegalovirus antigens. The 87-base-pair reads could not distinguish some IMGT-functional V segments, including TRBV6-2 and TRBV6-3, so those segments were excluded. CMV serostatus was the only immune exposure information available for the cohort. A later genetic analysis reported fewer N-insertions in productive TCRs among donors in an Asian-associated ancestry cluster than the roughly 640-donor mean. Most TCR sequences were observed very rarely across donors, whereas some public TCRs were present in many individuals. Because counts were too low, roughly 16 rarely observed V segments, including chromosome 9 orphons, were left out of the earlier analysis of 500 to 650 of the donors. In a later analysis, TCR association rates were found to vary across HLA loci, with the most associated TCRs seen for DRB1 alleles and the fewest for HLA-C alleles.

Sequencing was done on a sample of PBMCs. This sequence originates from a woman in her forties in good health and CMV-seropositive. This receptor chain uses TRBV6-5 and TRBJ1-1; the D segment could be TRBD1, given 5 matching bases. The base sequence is TGTGCCAGCAGTAAACGAGACAGCTCCACTGAAGCTTTCTTT. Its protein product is CASSKRDSSTEAFF.